The 5 T cell receptor beta chains given below trace back to one sample, sequenced in a study of control samples from healthy donors and cancer patients. Assay used: immunoSEQ multiplex PCR; TCRdb lists only in-frame clones, some missing. The sample yields 160,000 or so clones, about 94% seen once. The sequenced sample was blood. These receptors were obtained from a middle-aged woman in good health.

The chain links TRBV15 to TRBJ2-3, with a weak D call TRBD2 (6 bases). V was cut by 3 bases and J by 6 bases, with 16 bases left in between. The CDR3 sequence is 15 residues long. Germline CDR1 and CDR2: LNHNV and YYDKDF (reference sequence). This CDR3 reads CATSRDGRGGDTQYF. In nucleotides, the CDR3 is TGTGCCACCAGCAGGGACGGGAGAGGCGGGGATACGCAGTATTTT. The complete variable domain, with remaining parts taken from reference TRBV15 and TRBJ2-3, reads DAMVIQNPRYQVTQFGKPVTLSCSQTLNHNVMYWYQQKSSQAPKLLFHYYDKDFNNEADTPDNFQSRRPNTSFCFLDIRSPGLGDTAMYLCATSRDGRGGDTQYFGPGTRLTVL.

The rearrangement links TRBV4-2 to TRBJ2-3, with TRBD1 matching over 7 bases. CDR1 and CDR2 (germline): LGHNA, YNFKEQ. With V trimmed by 0 bases and J by 1 base, 4 bases remained unmatched. There are 16 residues in the CDR3. The CDR3 DNA is TGTGCCAGCAGCCAAGATCTTCAGGGGGGCACAGATACGCAGTATTTT. Amino acids: CASSQDLQGGTDTQYF.

CDR3: CASSITRWGTEAFF. The CDR3, as DNA: TGTGCCAGTAGTATCACCCGCTGGGGAACTGAAGCTTTCTTT. The chain combines TRBV19 with TRBJ1-1; no clear D gene. Germline CDR1 is LNHDA and CDR2 is SQIVND (reference sequence). The CDR3 length is 14 residues. The ends were cut back, 3 bases at V and 5 bases at J, with 13 bases in the middle.

This clone has just one count. This chain links TRBV12-5 with TRBJ1-5, with a weak D call TRBD1 (5 bases). The V end was cut by 1 base, the J end by 4 bases, with 11 bases between. Germline CDR1 reads LGHNT; CDR2 reads FRNRAP. There are 15 residues in the CDR3. The CDR3 coding sequence is TGTGCTAGTGGTTTGGACTGGGACGTAAATCAGCCCCAGCATTTT. This sequence encodes CASGLDWDVNQPQHF.

The chain combines TRBV5-1 with TRBJ1-1; D is possibly TRBD1 (5 bases). Per the germline V gene, CDR1 is SGHRS and CDR2 is YFSETQ. V shed 2 bases and J shed 10 bases, with 27 bases lying between them. The CDR3 contains 17 residues. DNA for the CDR3: TGCGCCAGCAGCTTTGGGGGGGAACCGGGACTCCGGGCGGTAGCTTTCTTT. It specifies CASSFGGEPGLRAVAFF. The full variable domain, completed using reference TRBV5-1 and TRBJ1-1, is KAGVTQTPRYLIKTRGQQVTLSCSPISGHRSVSWYQQTPGQGLQFLFEYFSETQRNKGNFPGRFSGRQFSNSRSEMNVSTLELGDSALYLCASSFGGEPGLRAVAFFGQGTRLTVV.